This TCR beta chain stems from a study of T cell changes during pregnancy in multiple sclerosis. Produced via immunoSEQ multiplex PCR; TCRdb's table is partial and in-frame only. The sample carries tens of thousands of clones, about 90% recorded once. This CDR3 has 14 amino acids. The V and J ends lost 7 bases and 5 bases, in that order; junction bases with no gene match: 9. Germline V gives CDR1 SNHLY, CDR2 FYNNEI. This material consisted of CD4+ T cells from peripheral blood mononuclear cells, taken after pregnancy. This chain links TRBV2 with TRBJ2-5; 8 positions agree with TRBD2. The clonotype comes from a female donor in good health, enrolled as a control in a pregnancy study. The CDR3 DNA follows: TGTGCCAGCACCAGAGGGGGACTAGAGGAGACCCAGTACTTC. It yields the protein CASTRGGLEETQYF.